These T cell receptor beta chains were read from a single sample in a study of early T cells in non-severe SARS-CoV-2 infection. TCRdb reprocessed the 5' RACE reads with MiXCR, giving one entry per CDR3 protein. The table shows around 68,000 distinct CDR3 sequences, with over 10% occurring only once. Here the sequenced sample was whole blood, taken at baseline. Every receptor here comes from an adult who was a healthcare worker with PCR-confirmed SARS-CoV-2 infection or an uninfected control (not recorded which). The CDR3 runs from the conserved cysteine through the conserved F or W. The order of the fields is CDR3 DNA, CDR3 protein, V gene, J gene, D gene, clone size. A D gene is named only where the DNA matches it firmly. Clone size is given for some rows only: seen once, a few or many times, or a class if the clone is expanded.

DNA: TGCAGTGCTAGCAGGGGTTACGAGCAGTACTTC
CDR3: CSASRGYEQYF
V: TRBV20-1
J: TRBJ2-7
D: NA
size: many

DNA: TGCAGCGCTACCCACAGGGTCGACACCGGGGAGCTGTTTTTT
CDR3: CSATHRVDTGELFF
V: TRBV29-1
J: TRBJ2-2
D: NA
size: many

DNA: TGTGCCAGCAGAACGAGACAGGGTATCGACACCGGGGAGCTGTTTTTT
CDR3: CASRTRQGIDTGELFF
V: TRBV12-3/TRBV12-4
J: TRBJ2-2
D: TRBD1
size: medium-sized

DNA: TGCAGTGCTGCCTGGACTGGAAAAAACATTCAGTACTTC
CDR3: CSAAWTGKNIQYF
V: TRBV20-1
J: TRBJ2-4
D: NA
size: many

DNA: TGTGCCAGCAGCTACCTAGACGGGAGAGGGTCCGGGGAGCTGTTTTTT
CDR3: CASSYLDGRGSGELFF
V: TRBV11-2
J: TRBJ2-2
D: NA
size: few

DNA: TGTGCCAGCAGCTTGGTTGCGGGAGAGGTGCAGTACTTC
CDR3: CASSLVAGEVQYF
V: TRBV7-2
J: TRBJ2-7
D: TRBD2
size: few

DNA: TGTGCCAGCAGCTTAGGACTACAATCAGAGACCCAGTACTTC
CDR3: CASSLGLQSETQYF
V: TRBV7-9
J: TRBJ2-5
D: NA
size: few

DNA: TGTGCCAGCAACCAAGGGGGTCAGCCCCAGCATTTT
CDR3: CASNQGGQPQHF
V: TRBV28
J: TRBJ1-5
D: NA
size: few

DNA: TGTGCCAGCAGTGCTTTCTCCTACGAGCAGTACTTC
CDR3: CASSAFSYEQYF
V: TRBV6-2/TRBV6-3
J: TRBJ2-7
D: NA
size: few

DNA: TGCAGCGTACAGACAGGGAATAGGTCACCCCTCCACTTT
CDR3: CSVQTGNRSPLHF
V: TRBV29-1
J: TRBJ1-6
D: TRBD1
size: few

DNA: TGCAGTGCTTACGAACTAGAAAGCTCCTACAATGAGCAGTTCTTC
CDR3: CSAYELESSYNEQFF
V: TRBV20-1
J: TRBJ2-1
D: NA
size: NA

DNA: TGTGCCAGCAGCTTAGGATATAGACAGGGGAGCGATGAGCAGTTCTTC
CDR3: CASSLGYRQGSDEQFF
V: TRBV13
J: TRBJ2-1
D: TRBD1
size: many

DNA: TGTGCCAGTAGTGCGTCACCGGCCAGCTACGAGCAGTACTTC
CDR3: CASSASPASYEQYF
V: TRBV19
J: TRBJ2-7
D: NA
size: many

DNA: TGTGCCAGCATGGGGGAGACCTACGAGCAGTACTTC
CDR3: CASMGETYEQYF
V: TRBV6-5
J: TRBJ2-7
D: NA
size: many

DNA: TGTGCCTCTGCGTATTCGGGAATGAGGCAGCCCCAGCATTTT
CDR3: CASAYSGMRQPQHF
V: TRBV27
J: TRBJ1-5
D: NA
size: NA

DNA: TGCAGTGCTAGTTTCGGGGGGATTCAGCCCCAGCATTTT
CDR3: CSASFGGIQPQHF
V: TRBV20-1
J: TRBJ1-5
D: NA
size: NA

DNA: TGTGCCAGCAGTTATCGGGGAACCGGGGAGCTGTTTTTT
CDR3: CASSYRGTGELFF
V: TRBV6-5
J: TRBJ2-2
D: NA
size: many

DNA: TGTGCCAGCAGTGAAGCGGCCAGCCATCAGCCCCAGCATTTT
CDR3: CASSEAASHQPQHF
V: TRBV2
J: TRBJ1-5
D: NA
size: many

DNA: TGTGCCAGCAGTAAGACAGAGAACTATGGCTACACCTTC
CDR3: CASSKTENYGYTF
V: TRBV6-2/TRBV6-3
J: TRBJ1-2
D: NA
size: few

DNA: TGCAGCTCAATCAACGGGGATTTAGACGAGCAGTACTTC
CDR3: CSSINGDLDEQYF
V: TRBV29-1
J: TRBJ2-7
D: NA
size: NA

DNA: TGCGCCAGCAGCCAAGAGGCCGGGACTAGCGGGCACAATGAGCAGTTCTTC
CDR3: CASSQEAGTSGHNEQFF
V: TRBV4-1
J: TRBJ2-1
D: TRBD2
size: many

DNA: TGTGCCAGCAGTTACAGGGCCTACAATGAGCAGTTCTTC
CDR3: CASSYRAYNEQFF
V: TRBV6-5
J: TRBJ2-1
D: NA
size: NA

DNA: TGTGCCAGCAGTTTTCGGCAGGGGCGAATGCCAGGAGCTTTCTTT
CDR3: CASSFRQGRMPGAFF
V: TRBV28
J: TRBJ1-1
D: NA
size: NA

DNA: TGTGCCATCAGTGAGGCGGGACCCAGGATAAAGGAGCAGTACTTC
CDR3: CAISEAGPRIKEQYF
V: TRBV10-3
J: TRBJ2-7
D: NA
size: few

DNA: TGTGCCAGCAGCGACCCCTCGCGTAGCGGGTTGTCCTACGAGCAGTACTTC
CDR3: CASSDPSRSGLSYEQYF
V: TRBV7-2
J: TRBJ2-7
D: TRBD2
size: NA

DNA: TGTGCTAGTGGTTTGGGACACTCGAAAACCTCTGGAAACACCATATATTTT
CDR3: CASGLGHSKTSGNTIYF
V: TRBV12-5
J: TRBJ1-3
D: NA
size: many

DNA: TGTGCCAGCAGCCCAATGACACTGGAAGGTGGCTACACCTTC
CDR3: CASSPMTLEGGYTF
V: TRBV5-6
J: TRBJ1-2
D: NA
size: NA

DNA: TGTGCCAGCTCACCGGATAGCGGTAGCTGGAGCTACGAGCAGTACTTC
CDR3: CASSPDSGSWSYEQYF
V: TRBV18
J: TRBJ2-7
D: NA
size: few

DNA: TGCGCCAGCGGGGACAGGTCGAACACTGAAGCTTTCTTT
CDR3: CASGDRSNTEAFF
V: TRBV10-2
J: TRBJ1-1
D: TRBD1
size: NA

DNA: TGTGCCTGGAGTGGCCGAGGGCCTGAAGCTTTCTTT
CDR3: CAWSGRGPEAFF
V: TRBV30
J: TRBJ1-1
D: NA
size: NA

DNA: TGTGCCAGCAACCGACTCGGAGAGCTCGATGGCTACACCTTC
CDR3: CASNRLGELDGYTF
V: TRBV14
J: TRBJ1-2
D: NA
size: few

DNA: TGTGCCAGCAGCCATTACGAAAACGAGCAGTACTTC
CDR3: CASSHYENEQYF
V: TRBV27
J: TRBJ2-7
D: NA
size: few

DNA: TGTGCCAGTAGTTGGGGGTTAGGGAGCTCCTACGAGCAGTACTTC
CDR3: CASSWGLGSSYEQYF
V: TRBV19
J: TRBJ2-7
D: NA
size: few

DNA: TGCAGTCCGACAGACTATGGCTACACCTTC
CDR3: CSPTDYGYTF
V: TRBV20-1
J: TRBJ1-2
D: NA
size: many

DNA: TGTGCCAACAGCTTAGCGTCTAGACGGGGGATGACAGATACGCAGTATTTT
CDR3: CANSLASRRGMTDTQYF
V: TRBV7-4
J: TRBJ2-3
D: NA
size: NA

DNA: TGTGCCAGCAGCGTAGAAGGGCAGCCGTATGGCTACACCTTC
CDR3: CASSVEGQPYGYTF
V: TRBV9
J: TRBJ1-2
D: NA
size: few

DNA: TGTGCCAGCAGCCGAGGACAGACCCTCTCCTCCTACAATGAGCAGTTCTTC
CDR3: CASSRGQTLSSYNEQFF
V: TRBV5-6
J: TRBJ2-1
D: NA
size: NA

DNA: TGTGCCAGCAGCGCGACTAGCGGGAGCTCCTACAATGAGCAGTTCTTC
CDR3: CASSATSGSSYNEQFF
V: TRBV9
J: TRBJ2-1
D: TRBD2
size: many

DNA: TGCAGTGCTGCCTTTACGGGGAAGGGCACAGATACGCAGTATTTT
CDR3: CSAAFTGKGTDTQYF
V: TRBV20-1
J: TRBJ2-3
D: NA
size: many

DNA: TGTGCCAGCAGCCTCCACCAGAGGACTGAAGCTTTCTTT
CDR3: CASSLHQRTEAFF
V: TRBV7-2
J: TRBJ1-1
D: NA
size: NA

DNA: TGTGCCAGCAGTTCCTCACCCGTCCCTACTGAATTATGGGAGCTGTTTTTT
CDR3: CASSSSPVPTELWELFF
V: TRBV28
J: TRBJ2-2
D: NA
size: many

DNA: TGTGCCAGCAGCTTTAAGCCTAGCGGGGTGAACACCGGGGAGCTGTTTTTT
CDR3: CASSFKPSGVNTGELFF
V: TRBV7-9
J: TRBJ2-2
D: TRBD2
size: NA

DNA: TGTGCCAGCAGCGCGGGACAGGTCTATGGCTACACCTTC
CDR3: CASSAGQVYGYTF
V: TRBV2
J: TRBJ1-2
D: TRBD1
size: many

DNA: TGTGCCAGCTCACCCACAGCTGAAGCTTTCTTT
CDR3: CASSPTAEAFF
V: TRBV18
J: TRBJ1-1
D: NA
size: NA

DNA: TGTGCCAGCAGTTACCCGCGACAGGAAAACACTGAAGCTTTCTTT
CDR3: CASSYPRQENTEAFF
V: TRBV6-6
J: TRBJ1-1
D: NA
size: NA

DNA: TGTGCCAGCAGCCCAAAGGGAGACAGGGTTTTCGAGACCCAGTACTTC
CDR3: CASSPKGDRVFETQYF
V: TRBV7-9
J: TRBJ2-5
D: TRBD1
size: NA

DNA: TGTGCCAGCAGCCAAATGCAGGGGGTTGCTGAAGCTTTCTTT
CDR3: CASSQMQGVAEAFF
V: TRBV3-1
J: TRBJ1-1
D: TRBD1
size: NA

DNA: TGCAGTGCTAGAGATCTGCTAGCTGCTAGCACAGATACGCAGTATTTT
CDR3: CSARDLLAASTDTQYF
V: TRBV20-1
J: TRBJ2-3
D: NA
size: NA

DNA: TGCAGTGCTACGGACAGGGGAGAATCACCCCTCCACTTT
CDR3: CSATDRGESPLHF
V: TRBV20-1
J: TRBJ1-6
D: TRBD1
size: many

DNA: TGTGCCAGCACCCAGAATGCGGGGAATGAAAAACTGTTTTTT
CDR3: CASTQNAGNEKLFF
V: TRBV2
J: TRBJ1-4
D: NA
size: few

DNA: TGTACCAGCAACCCGGACATGAGCTCCTATAATTCACCCCTCCACTTT
CDR3: CTSNPDMSSYNSPLHF
V: TRBV6-1
J: TRBJ1-6
D: NA
size: NA

DNA: TGTGCCAGCCGGGCCAGCACTGAAGCTTTCTTT
CDR3: CASRASTEAFF
V: TRBV2
J: TRBJ1-1
D: NA
size: NA

DNA: TGTGCCAACAGCTCGAGGCAGGGGTGGACTGAAGCTTTCTTT
CDR3: CANSSRQGWTEAFF
V: TRBV7-2
J: TRBJ1-1
D: NA
size: NA

DNA: TGTGCCAGCAGTGAGGCCCGCAGCACAGATACGCAGTATTTT
CDR3: CASSEARSTDTQYF
V: TRBV12-3/TRBV12-4
J: TRBJ2-3
D: NA
size: many

DNA: TGTGCCAGCAGCCTGGGACTAGCGGCAAGGGATATGACCTACAATGAGCAGTTCTTC
CDR3: CASSLGLAARDMTYNEQFF
V: TRBV3-1
J: TRBJ2-1
D: TRBD2
size: NA